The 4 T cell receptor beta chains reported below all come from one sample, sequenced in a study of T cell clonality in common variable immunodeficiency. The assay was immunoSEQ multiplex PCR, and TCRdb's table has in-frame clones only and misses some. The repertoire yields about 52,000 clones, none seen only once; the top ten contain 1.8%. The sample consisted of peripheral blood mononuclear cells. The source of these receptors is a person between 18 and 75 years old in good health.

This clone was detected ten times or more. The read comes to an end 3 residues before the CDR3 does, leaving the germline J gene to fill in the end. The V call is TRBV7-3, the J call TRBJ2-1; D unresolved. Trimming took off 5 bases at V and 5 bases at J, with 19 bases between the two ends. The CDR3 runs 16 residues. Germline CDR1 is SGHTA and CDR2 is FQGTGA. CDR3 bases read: TGTGCCAGCAGCCCATGGCCAGTGGCCCCCCACAATGAG. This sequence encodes CASSPWPVAPHNE. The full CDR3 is CASSPWPVAPHNEQFF.

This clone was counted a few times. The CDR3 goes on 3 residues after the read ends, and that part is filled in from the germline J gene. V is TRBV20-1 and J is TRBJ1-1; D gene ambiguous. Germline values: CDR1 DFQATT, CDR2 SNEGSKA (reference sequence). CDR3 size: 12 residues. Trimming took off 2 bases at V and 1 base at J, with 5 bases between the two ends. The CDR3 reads CSARRQNTEAFF. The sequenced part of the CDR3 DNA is TGCAGTGCTAGACGACAGAACACTGAA.

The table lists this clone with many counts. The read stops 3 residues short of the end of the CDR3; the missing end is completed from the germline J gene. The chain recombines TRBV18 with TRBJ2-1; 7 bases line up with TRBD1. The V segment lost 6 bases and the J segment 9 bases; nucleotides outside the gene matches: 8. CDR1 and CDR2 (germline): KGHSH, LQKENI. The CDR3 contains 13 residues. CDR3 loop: CASSLTGAAEQFF. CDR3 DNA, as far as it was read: TGTGCCAGCTCTCTCACAGGGGCCGCTGAG.

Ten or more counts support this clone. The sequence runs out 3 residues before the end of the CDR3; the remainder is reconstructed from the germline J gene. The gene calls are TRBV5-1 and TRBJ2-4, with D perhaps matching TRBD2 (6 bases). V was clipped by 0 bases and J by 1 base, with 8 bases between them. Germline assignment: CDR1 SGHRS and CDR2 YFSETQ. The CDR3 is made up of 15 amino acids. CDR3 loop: CASSLGGGAKNIQYF. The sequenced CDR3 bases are TGCGCCAGCAGCTTGGGTGGGGGGGCCAAAAACATT.